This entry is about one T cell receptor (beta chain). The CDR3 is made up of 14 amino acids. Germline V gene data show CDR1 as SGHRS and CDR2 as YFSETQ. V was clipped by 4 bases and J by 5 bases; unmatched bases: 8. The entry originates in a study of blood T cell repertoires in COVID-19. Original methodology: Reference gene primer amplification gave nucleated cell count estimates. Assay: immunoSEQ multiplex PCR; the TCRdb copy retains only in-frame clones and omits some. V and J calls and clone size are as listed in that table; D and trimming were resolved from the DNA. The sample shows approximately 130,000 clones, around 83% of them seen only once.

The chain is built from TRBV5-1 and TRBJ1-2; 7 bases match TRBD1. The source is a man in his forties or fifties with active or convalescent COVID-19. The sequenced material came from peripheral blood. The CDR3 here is CASSPPGQLYGYTF. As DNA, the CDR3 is TGCGCCAGCAGCCCCCCGGGACAGCTTTATGGCTACACCTTC.